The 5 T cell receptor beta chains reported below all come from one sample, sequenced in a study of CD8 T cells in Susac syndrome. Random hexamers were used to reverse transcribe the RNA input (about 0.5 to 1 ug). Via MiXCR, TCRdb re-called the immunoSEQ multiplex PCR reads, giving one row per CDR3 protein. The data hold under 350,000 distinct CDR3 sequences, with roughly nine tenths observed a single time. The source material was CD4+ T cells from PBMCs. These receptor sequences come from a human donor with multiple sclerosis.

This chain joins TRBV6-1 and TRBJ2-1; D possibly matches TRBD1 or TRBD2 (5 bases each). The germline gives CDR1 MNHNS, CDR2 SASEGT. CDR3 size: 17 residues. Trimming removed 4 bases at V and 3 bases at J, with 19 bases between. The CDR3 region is CASSAYLRDPIYNEQFF. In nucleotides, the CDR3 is TGTGCCAGCAGTGCCTACCTCCGGGACCCCATCTACAATGAGCAGTTCTTC.

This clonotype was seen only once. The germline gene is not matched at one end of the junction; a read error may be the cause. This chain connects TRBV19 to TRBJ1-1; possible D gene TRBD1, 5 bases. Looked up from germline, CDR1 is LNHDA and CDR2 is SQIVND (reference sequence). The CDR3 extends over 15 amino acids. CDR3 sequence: CASSVPGLRNTEAFF. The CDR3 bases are TGTGCCAGTAGTGTCCCGGGACTGAGGAACACTGAAGCTTTTTTT.

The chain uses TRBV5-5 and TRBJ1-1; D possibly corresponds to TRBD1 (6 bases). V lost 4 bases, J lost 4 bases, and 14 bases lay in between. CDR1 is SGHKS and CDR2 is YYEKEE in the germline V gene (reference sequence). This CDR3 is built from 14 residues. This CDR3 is CASSPRTRGTEAFF. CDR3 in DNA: TGTGCCAGCAGCCCTCGAACCAGGGGCACTGAAGCTTTCTTT.

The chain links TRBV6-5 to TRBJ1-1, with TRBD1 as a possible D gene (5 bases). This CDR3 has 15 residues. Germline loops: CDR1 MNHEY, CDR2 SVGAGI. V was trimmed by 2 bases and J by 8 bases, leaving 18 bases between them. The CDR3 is CASSYTSGTLREAFF. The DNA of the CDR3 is TGTGCCAGCAGTTACACGAGCGGGACCCTAAGAGAAGCTTTCTTT.

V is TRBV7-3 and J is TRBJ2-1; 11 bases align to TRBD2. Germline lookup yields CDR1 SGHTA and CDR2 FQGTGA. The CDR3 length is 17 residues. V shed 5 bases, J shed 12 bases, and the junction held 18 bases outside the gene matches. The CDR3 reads CASSPYLTSGATQRQFF. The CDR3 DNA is TGTGCCAGCAGCCCCTACCTGACTAGCGGGGCCACCCAACGGCAGTTCTTC.